Shown below are 25 T cell receptor beta chains from a single sample sequenced in a study of shared clonotypes between healthy human individuals. Method: immunoSEQ multiplex PCR; TCRdb's copy keeps in-frame clones and lacks some. The profile shows some 660,000 clones, roughly 73% of them singletons. Sequences were obtained from memory CD4+ T cells sorted from blood. The subset: CD45RA-negative fraction. These receptors all stem from a woman in her twenties or thirties in good health.

About this clone itself: One base away lies a much larger clone, so this may be a sequencing read error. The chain carries TRBV6-6 and TRBJ2-1; 9 bases are shared with TRBD2. The germline gives CDR1 MNHNY, CDR2 SVGAGI (reference sequence). The CDR3 is made up of 15 amino acids. V was clipped by 6 bases and J by 4 bases; unmatched bases: 7. The CDR3 loop is CASSESGRSYNEQFF. In nucleotides, the CDR3 is TGTGCCAGCAGCGAAAGCGGGAGGTCATACAATGAGCAGTTCTTC.

The chain links TRBV5-1 to TRBJ1-2; no definite D call. V lost 1 base and J 3 bases, leaving 4 bases between the germline ends. The CDR3 extends over 12 amino acids. The germline CDR1 and CDR2 sequences are SGHRS and YFSETQ. CDR3: CASSLTDYGYTF. In DNA form, the CDR3 reads TGCGCCAGCAGCTTGACTGACTATGGCTACACCTTC.

This chain joins TRBV28 and TRBJ2-6; D may be TRBD1 or TRBD2 (5 bases each). Germline assignment: CDR1 MDHEN and CDR2 SYDVKM. V dropped 6 bases and J dropped 1 base, with 16 bases sitting between them. The CDR3 loop spans 17 amino acids. The DNA for the CDR3 is TGTGCCAGCAGGACCGGGACGGTCCTTTCTGGGGCCAACGTCCTGACTTTC. This codes for CASRTGTVLSGANVLTF.

The DNA of the CDR3 is TGTGCCAGCAGTACGCCTAGCGGGAGGGCCTTGGGGAATGAGCAGTTCTTC. It is translated as CASSTPSGRALGNEQFF. The V gene is TRBV28, the J gene TRBJ2-1; 12 bases map to TRBD2. Trimming cost V 5 bases and J 7 bases; bases outside gene matches: 12. Germline V gives CDR1 MDHEN, CDR2 SYDVKM. The CDR3 covers 17 residues.

This chain links TRBV27 with TRBJ2-7; D not resolved. This CDR3 contains 14 residues. In germline, CDR1 is MNHEY, CDR2 SMNVEV (reference sequence). V lost 0 bases, J lost 1 base, and 7 bases lay in between. The CDR3 DNA is TGTGCCAGCAGTTTATCAATCCTTTCCTACGAGCAGTACTTC. Protein: CASSLSILSYEQYF.

This chain joins TRBV2 and TRBJ2-6; possibly TRBD2 for D (6 bases). Trimming took off 10 bases at V and 11 bases at J, with 21 bases between the two ends. This CDR3 has 14 residues. Germline values: CDR1 SNHLY, CDR2 FYNNEI. CDR3 region: CANPTRGNQDVLTF. CDR3 in DNA: TGTGCCAACCCTACACGCGGGAACCAAGACGTCCTGACTTTC.

About this clone itself: Other DNA sequences in the same sample also yield this CDR3. This chain uses TRBV6-5 with TRBJ1-5; D ambiguous. The germline CDR1 and CDR2 sequences are MNHEY and SVGAGI. V was clipped by 0 bases and J by 1 base, with 4 bases between them. The CDR3 covers 14 residues. The CDR3 DNA is TGTGCCAGCAGTTACTCTGGGAGCAATCAGCCCCAGCATTTT. It codes for CASSYSGSNQPQHF.

This chain joins TRBV9 and TRBJ2-1, with TRBD1 as a possible D gene (6 bases). The CDR3 consists of 15 residues. V lost 2 bases and J lost 0, with 9 bases in between. Per germline, CDR1 SGDLS and CDR2 YYNGEE. The CDR3 loop is CASSVGQSSYNEQFF. As DNA, the CDR3 is TGTGCCAGCAGCGTCGGACAGAGCTCCTACAATGAGCAGTTCTTC.

The genes are TRBV18 and TRBJ1-2; TRBD1 aligns across 8 bases. The CDR3 length is 16 residues. The germline V gene encodes CDR1 KGHSH and CDR2 LQKENI. The trim removed 3 bases at V and 1 base at J, leaving 7 bases unmatched. The CDR3 DNA sequence: TGTGCCAGCTCACCGGGACCGGGACAGGATAACTATGGCTACACCTTC. Translated: CASSPGPGQDNYGYTF.

This clone has only one observation. This chain joins TRBV7-8 and TRBJ2-7; perhaps TRBD2 as D (5 bases). The CDR3 runs to 17 residues. Trimming left V 2 bases short and J 6 bases short, with 23 bases between. The germline V gene encodes CDR1 SGHVS and CDR2 FQNEAQ. CDR3 nucleotide sequence: TGTGCCAGCAGCTTATCTAACCGCGGGCTTTTTAAGGGCGAGCAGTACTTC. Its protein product is CASSLSNRGLFKGEQYF.

The V call is TRBV2, the J call TRBJ2-2; D is possibly TRBD1 or TRBD2 (5 bases each). CDR3 length: 16 amino acids. Looked up from germline, CDR1 is SNHLY and CDR2 is FYNNEI. Deletions cut 3 bases from V and 5 bases from J, with 16 bases between. The chain's CDR3 is CASSDRLRGGTGELFF. As DNA, the CDR3 is TGTGCCAGCAGTGATCGCCTTCGGGGCGGGACCGGGGAGCTGTTTTTT.

This CDR3 reads CASSGWARMGYTF. The CDR3 DNA follows: TGTGCCAGCAGTGGTTGGGCAAGAATGGGCTACACCTTC. The chain joins TRBV6-1 to TRBJ1-2; no clear D gene. V lost 4 bases, J lost 8 bases, and 14 bases lay in between. Germline lookup yields CDR1 MNHNS and CDR2 SASEGT. This CDR3 is built from 13 residues.

This rearrangement joins TRBV11-2 to TRBJ2-2; tentative D call: TRBD2 (5 bases). This CDR3 has 16 residues. V lost 1 base, J lost 5 bases, and 14 bases lay in between. Germline-derived CDR1 and CDR2 are SGHAT and FQNNGV. The CDR3 nucleotides read TGTGCCAGCAGCTTAGGGAGTGTTTCGGGGACCGGGGAGCTGTTTTTT. Translation: CASSLGSVSGTGELFF.

V and J are TRBV5-1 and TRBJ2-4; 10 bases are shared with TRBD1. CDR3 size: 19 residues. CDR1 and CDR2 from the germline V gene are SGHRS and YFSETQ. V was clipped by 3 bases and J by 1 base; unmatched bases: 13. The CDR3 nucleotides read TGCGCCAGCAGCTACAAGTTTTTCGACAGGGGGCTCGCCAAAAACATTCAGTACTTC. Its translation: CASSYKFFDRGLAKNIQYF.

V usage is TRBV4-2 and J usage is TRBJ2-3; D is possibly TRBD1 (5 bases). Germline V gives CDR1 LGHNA, CDR2 YNFKEQ. V was clipped by 4 bases and J by 0 bases, with 8 bases between them. CDR3 length equals 14 residues. The CDR3 DNA sequence: TGTGCCAGCAGCCTAGCAGGGAGCACAGATACGCAGTATTTT. Translating it yields CASSLAGSTDTQYF.

The V and J genes are TRBV27 and TRBJ2-1, with 7 bases that match TRBD2. This CDR3 contains 15 residues. V lost 4 bases and J lost 4; bases outside the gene matches: 7. From germline, CDR1 is MNHEY and CDR2 SMNVEV (reference sequence). The CDR3 bases are TGTGCCAGCAGTTCACCGGGAGGAGCATACAATGAGCAGTTCTTC. Translation gives CASSSPGGAYNEQFF.

The chain employs TRBV11-3 and TRBJ1-1; no clear D. Germline CDR1 SGHNT, CDR2 YENEEA. Trimming stripped 2 bases from V and 1 base from J, with 8 bases between. CDR3 length: 14 residues. The CDR3 nucleotides read TGTGCCAGCAGCTTAACCGGGAAGAACACTGAAGCTTTCTTT. Residues: CASSLTGKNTEAFF.

This clone was seen a single time. This chain links TRBV19 with TRBJ1-3, with D unclear. Trimming cost V 3 bases and J 0 bases, with 6 bases left between them. Germline-derived CDR1 and CDR2 are LNHDA and SQIVND (reference sequence). CDR3 length equals 14 residues. The CDR3: CASSIGSSGNTIYF. The CDR3 DNA reads as TGTGCCAGTAGTATCGGGAGCTCTGGAAACACCATATATTTT.

This chain connects TRBV5-1 to TRBJ2-3, with D hard to call. Germline V lookup: CDR1 SGHRS, CDR2 YFSETQ. The CDR3 spans 11 residues. Trimming stripped 0 bases from V and 6 bases from J, with 2 bases between. This CDR3 reads CASSLEDTQYF. CDR3 sequence (DNA): TGCGCCAGCAGCTTGGAGGATACGCAGTATTTT.

This clone showed up just once. The rearrangement links TRBV2 to TRBJ2-2, with 7 bases identical to TRBD1. Germline-derived CDR1 and CDR2 are SNHLY and FYNNEI. V shed 5 bases, J shed 5 bases, and the junction held 8 bases outside the gene matches. This CDR3 region has 15 residues. The CDR3 protein is CASSTDRVGTGELFF. CDR3 nucleotides: TGTGCCAGCAGTACTGACAGGGTTGGAACCGGGGAGCTGTTTTTT.

This chain links TRBV6-1 with TRBJ2-5, with 9 bases aligning to TRBD1. The CDR3 sequence is 13 residues long. Germline V gene lookup returns CDR1 MNHNS and CDR2 SASEGT. Trimming removed 4 bases from V and 7 bases from J; junction bases left unmatched: 4. CDR3 protein: CASSGTGEGTQYF. In DNA form, the CDR3 reads TGTGCCAGCAGTGGGACAGGGGAGGGGACCCAGTACTTC.

The rearrangement links TRBV5-4 to TRBJ2-7; no firm D call. Germline loops: CDR1 SGHNT, CDR2 YYREEE (reference sequence). The CDR3 contains 15 residues. V shed 1 base and J shed 5 bases, with 16 bases lying between them. The CDR3 coding sequence is TGTGCCAGCAGCTTGCGGCGCGGACCCTACCACGAGCAGTACTTC. Translated, it gives CASSLRRGPYHEQYF.

The CDR3 DNA reads as TGCGCCAGCAGCCAAGAACGCAGAGGCAATCAGCCCCAGCATTTT. Translation gives CASSQERRGNQPQHF. The chain links TRBV4-1 to TRBJ1-5; the D is unclear. The V gene lost 0 bases and the J gene lost 2 bases, with 8 bases spanning the gap. Germline assignment: CDR1 MGHRA and CDR2 YSYEKL. This CDR3 has 15 amino acids.

This rearrangement joins TRBV9 to TRBJ1-5; TRBD1 might be the D (6 bases). Trimming cost V 0 bases and J 1 base, with 11 bases left between them. Germline V gives CDR1 SGDLS, CDR2 YYNGEE. The CDR3 sequence is 16 residues long. The chain's CDR3 is CASSVEAGVSNQPQHF. In DNA form, the CDR3 reads TGTGCCAGCAGCGTAGAGGCAGGGGTGAGCAATCAGCCCCAGCATTTT. Drawing the rest from reference TRBV9 and TRBJ1-5, the complete variable domain is DSGVTQTPKHLITATGQRVTLRCSPRSGDLSVYWYQQSLDQGLQFLIQYYNGEERAKGNILERFSAQQFPDLHSELNLSSLELGDSALYFCASSVEAGVSNQPQHFGDGTRLSIL.

This sequence joins TRBV5-4 and TRBJ2-3, with 7 bases matching TRBD2. Germline assignment: CDR1 SGHNT and CDR2 YYREEE (reference sequence). V was pared by 4 bases and J by 6 bases, with 5 bases of the junction left unmatched. The CDR3 consists of 13 residues. The CDR3, as DNA: TGTGCCAGCAGCGCGGTGGGGGGGGATACGCAGTATTTT. Translation gives CASSAVGGDTQYF.